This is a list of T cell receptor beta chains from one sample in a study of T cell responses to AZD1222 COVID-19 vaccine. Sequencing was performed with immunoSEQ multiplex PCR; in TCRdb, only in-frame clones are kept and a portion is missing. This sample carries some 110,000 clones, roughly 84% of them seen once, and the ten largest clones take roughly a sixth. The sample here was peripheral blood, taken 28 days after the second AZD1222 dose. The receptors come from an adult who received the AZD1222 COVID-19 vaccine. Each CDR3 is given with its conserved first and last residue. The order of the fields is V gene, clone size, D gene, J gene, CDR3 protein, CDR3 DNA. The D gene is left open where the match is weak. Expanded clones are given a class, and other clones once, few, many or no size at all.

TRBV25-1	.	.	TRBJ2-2	CASSVWSELFF	TGTGCCAGCAGTGTTTGGAGCGAGCTGTTTTTT
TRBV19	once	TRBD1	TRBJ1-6	CASRRLGTDYNSPLHF	TGTGCCAGTAGACGACTCGGGACAGATTATAATTCACCCCTCCACTTT
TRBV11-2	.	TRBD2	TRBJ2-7	CASSSSLAGGTYEQYF	TGTGCCAGCAGCTCCTCCCTAGCGGGAGGGACCTACGAGCAGTACTTC
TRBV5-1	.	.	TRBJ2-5	CASSLVLADGRETQYF	TGCGCCAGCAGCTTGGTTTTAGCGGATGGAAGAGAGACCCAGTACTTC
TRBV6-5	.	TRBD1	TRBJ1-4	CASSYEGQGGEKLFF	TGTGCCAGCAGTTATGAGGGACAGGGCGGAGAAAAACTGTTTTTT
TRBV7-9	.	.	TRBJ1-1	CASSSRQVSWMNTEAFF	TGTGCCAGCAGCTCCCGACAGGTTTCTTGGATGAACACTGAAGCTTTCTTT
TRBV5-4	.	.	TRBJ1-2	CASSLSGNGYTF	TGTGCCAGCAGCTTGTCCGGGAACGGCTACACCTTC
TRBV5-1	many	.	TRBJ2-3	CASSLGIDRLMTDTQYF	TGCGCCAGCAGCTTGGGGATAGATCGCCTAATGACAGATACGCAGTATTTT
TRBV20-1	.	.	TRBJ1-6	CSASGSSPLHF	TGCAGTGCTAGTGGGAGTTCACCCCTCCACTTT
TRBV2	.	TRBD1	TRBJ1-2	CASSEALEQGHYGYTF	TGTGCCAGCAGTGAAGCGCTTGAACAGGGGCACTATGGCTACACCTTC
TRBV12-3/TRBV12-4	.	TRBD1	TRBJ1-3	CASSLGDRSNF	TGTGCCAGCAGTTTAGGGGACAGGTCTAATTTT
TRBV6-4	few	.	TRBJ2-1	CASSASANNEQFF	TGTGCCAGCAGTGCTAGCGCGAACAATGAGCAGTTCTTC
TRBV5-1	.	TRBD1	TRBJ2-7	CASSTGQEQYF	TGCGCCAGCAGCACGGGACAGGAGCAGTACTTC
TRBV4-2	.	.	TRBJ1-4	CASSPGGARPDEKLFF	TGTGCCAGCAGCCCGGGGGGGGCGCGACCCGATGAAAAACTGTTTTTT